The TCR beta chain described here comes from a study of blood T cell repertoires in COVID-19. This clone was observed a few times. Data came from immunoSEQ multiplex PCR; TCRdb stores just in-frame clones and leaves some out. The sample lists 200,000 to 250,000 clones, about 80% occurring once. CDR1 and CDR2 (germline): KGHSH, LQKENI. Between the trimmed V and J ends, which lost 8 bases and 7 bases, there was a span of 15 bases. The CDR3 covers 13 residues. This sequence joins TRBV18 and TRBJ1-3; the D gene is possibly TRBD1 (5 bases). The clonotype originates from a woman aged 25 to 39 who had recovered from COVID-19. Sequencing was carried out using peripheral blood. This CDR3 reads CASTGTEGNTIYF. For the CDR3, the DNA is TGTGCCAGCACTGGGACTGAAGGGAACACCATATATTTT.